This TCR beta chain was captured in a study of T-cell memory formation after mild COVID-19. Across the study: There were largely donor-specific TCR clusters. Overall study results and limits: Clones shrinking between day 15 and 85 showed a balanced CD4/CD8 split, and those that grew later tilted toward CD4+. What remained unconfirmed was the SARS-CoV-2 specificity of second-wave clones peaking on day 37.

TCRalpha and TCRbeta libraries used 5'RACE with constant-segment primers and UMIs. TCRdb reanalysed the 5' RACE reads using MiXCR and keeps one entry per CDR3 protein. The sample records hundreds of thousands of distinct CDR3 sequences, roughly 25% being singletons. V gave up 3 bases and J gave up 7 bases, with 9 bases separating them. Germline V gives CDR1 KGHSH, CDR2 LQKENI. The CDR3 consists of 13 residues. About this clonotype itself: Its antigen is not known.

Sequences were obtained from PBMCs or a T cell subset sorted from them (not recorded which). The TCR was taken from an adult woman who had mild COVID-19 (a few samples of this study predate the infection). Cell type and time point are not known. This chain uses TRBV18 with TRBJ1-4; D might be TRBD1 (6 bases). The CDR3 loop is CASSPDRSEKLFF. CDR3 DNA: TGTGCCAGCTCACCCGACAGGAGTGAAAAACTGTTTTTT.